This entry lists 5 T cell receptor beta chains sequenced from one sample in a study of T-cell reconstitution after alpha-beta-depleted transplantation in children. The TCRbeta library incorporated unique molecular identifiers. TCRdb processed the PCR reads anew with MiXCR; each CDR3 protein has one entry. Of some 200,000 distinct CDR3 sequences in the sample, about 7% are singletons; the top ten hold approximately 5.7%. This sample comprised PBMCs, obtained before TCRalphabeta/CD19-depleted stem cell transplant. The receptors derive from a boy between 2 and 10 years old with acute lymphoblastic leukemia, due to receive a stem cell transplant.

This chain links TRBV5-1 with TRBJ2-5; 8 bases are a match to TRBD2. J was trimmed by 1 base and V by 3 bases; bases with no gene match: 5. The length of the CDR3 is 15 residues. CDR1 and CDR2 from the germline V gene are SGHRS and YFSETQ. The CDR3 spells CASSSGGGLQETQYF. DNA for the CDR3: TGCGCCAGCAGCTCCGGGGGGGGACTCCAAGAGACCCAGTACTTC.

The rearrangement uses TRBV20-1 and TRBJ1-1, with a possible D match to TRBD1 (5 bases). Germline values: CDR1 DFQATT, CDR2 SNEGSKA (reference sequence). The CDR3 is 14 residues long. V lost 0 bases and J lost 5, with 13 bases in between. CDR3: CSARDLGVRTEAFF. The CDR3 DNA reads TGCAGTGCTAGAGATCTGGGGGTGCGAACTGAAGCTTTCTTT.

The chain recombines TRBV6-2 or TRBV6-3 with TRBJ1-4; TRBD1 aligns across 11 bases. The CDR3 sequence is 18 residues long. V was clipped by 10 bases and J by 0 bases; unmatched bases: 13. Germline loops: CDR1 MNHEY, CDR2 SVGEGT. CDR3 in DNA: TGTGCCACCCAACAGGACAGGGGGCAGGATGCAACTAATGAAAAACTGTTTTTT. Residues: CATQQDRGQDATNEKLFF.

This clonotype has ten or more counts. This chain uses TRBV5-1 with TRBJ2-7; 7 bases match TRBD1. CDR1 is SGHRS and CDR2 is YFSETQ in the germline V gene. CDR3 size: 16 residues. V gave up 4 bases and J gave up 7 bases; unmatched junction bases: 17. The CDR3 coding sequence is TGCGCCAGCAGCCCCAGACAGGGCCCGCTAGGAAAAGAGCAGTACTTC. Translated, it gives CASSPRQGPLGKEQYF.

This clonotype was picked up many times. The chain has TRBV20-1 and TRBJ2-1; 7 positions match TRBD2. CDR3 length: 14 residues. Germline CDR1 reads DFQATT; CDR2 reads SNEGSKA (reference sequence). Trimming cost V 6 bases and J 6 bases; bases outside gene matches: 11. The CDR3 sequence is CSARSHGGINEQFF. The DNA for the CDR3 is TGCAGTGCCAGATCGCACGGGGGGATCAATGAGCAGTTCTTC.